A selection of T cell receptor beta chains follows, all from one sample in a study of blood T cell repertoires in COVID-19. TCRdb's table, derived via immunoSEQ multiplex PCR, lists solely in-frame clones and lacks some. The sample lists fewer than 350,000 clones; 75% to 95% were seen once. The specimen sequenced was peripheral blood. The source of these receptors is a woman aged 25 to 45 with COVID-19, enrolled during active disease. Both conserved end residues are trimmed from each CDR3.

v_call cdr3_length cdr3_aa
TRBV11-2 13 ASSLDTLEESPLH
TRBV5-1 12 ASSPGQAYNEQF
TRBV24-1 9 ATSSDTEAF
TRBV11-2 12 ASSLGGSNQPQH
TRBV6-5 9 ASGTPNGYT
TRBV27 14 ASSFIGGTSGNTIY
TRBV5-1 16 ASSLGRGSGLAVYEQY
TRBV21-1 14 ASSKRTSGRTDTQY
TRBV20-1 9 SAGGRQPQH
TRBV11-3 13 ASSLESGLAVEQY